This T cell receptor (beta chain) derives from a study of response to subunit inactivated influenza vaccine. This clonotype was observed a handful of times. A single record per CDR3 protein comes from TCRdb applying MiXCR to the RT-PCR reads. The profile shows about 570,000 distinct CDR3 sequences, about 11% of them singletons. Germline V gives CDR1 LGHNA, CDR2 YSLEER. CDR3 length equals 18 residues. With 0 bases clipped from V and 4 bases from J, the junction kept 8 bases outside the gene matches. The data were also submitted as part of a second study, on T cells expressing NK-cell markers. That publication notes: The authors generated TCR beta cDNA through 5'RACE template switching with UMIs.

This rearrangement joins TRBV4-3 to TRBJ2-1; TRBD1 matches 11 bases. Sequences were derived from PBMCs from blood, sampled on the day of vaccination. The receptor comes from a man in his fifties or sixties who received an inactivated influenza vaccine. The CDR3 nucleotides read TGCGCCAGCAGCCAAGACCCGGCCGGGACAGGGGGGTACAATGAGCAGTTCTTC. This encodes CASSQDPAGTGGYNEQFF.